These T cell receptor beta chains were read from a single sample in a study of blood T cell repertoires in COVID-19. Profiled with immunoSEQ multiplex PCR; TCRdb holds only in-frame clones, not every one. The sample includes 250,000 or so clones, about 85% seen only once; the top ten take less than 14%. Material: PBMCs or T cells enriched from blood (not recorded which). The receptor set was obtained from a man aged 25 to 40 who had recovered from COVID-19. Both conserved end residues are part of each CDR3. Each record gives: J gene, D gene, clone size, V gene, CDR3 DNA, CDR3 protein. The D gene is left open where the match is weak. A clone size is listed for some rows: how often the clone was seen (once, few, many), or a class if it is expanded.

TRBJ1-2	NA	NA	TRBV6-6	TGTGCCAGCAACCCGGGGGGGGTCCATGGCTACACCTTC	CASNPGGVHGYTF
TRBJ2-3	TRBD2	NA	TRBV19	TGTGCCAGTAGTATTCAGCGGGGCAGCACAGATACGCAGTATTTT	CASSIQRGSTDTQYF
TRBJ1-2	TRBD1	once	TRBV10-3	TGTGCCATCAGTGAGCCTACCGCTGACAGGGTTGGCTACACCTTC	CAISEPTADRVGYTF
TRBJ1-2	NA	NA	TRBV21-1	TGTGCCAGCAGCAAAGAGAGGGCGTGTTGGGGCTACACCTTC	CASSKERACWGYTF
TRBJ2-2	NA	NA	TRBV30	TGTGCCTGGAGTGTTGACAGTCCCCCCGTCGGGGAGCTGTTTTTT	CAWSVDSPPVGELFF
TRBJ1-2	NA	NA	TRBV9	TGTGCCAGCAGCGTACTTGGGGGCGGGTTTGGCTACACCTTC	CASSVLGGGFGYTF
TRBJ1-3	TRBD1	NA	TRBV5-1	TGCGCCAGCAGCCCGGTCGGAGGGGGCTATGGAAACACCATATATTTT	CASSPVGGGYGNTIYF
TRBJ1-5	NA	NA	TRBV6-1	TGTGCCAGCAGTGAAGGGGGGGATCAGCCCCAGCATTTT	CASSEGGDQPQHF
TRBJ1-5	TRBD1	NA	TRBV19	TGTGCCAGTTTCCGACAGGGGGCCGGGGCAGGTCAGCCCCAGCATTTT	CASFRQGAGAGQPQHF
TRBJ2-3	TRBD2	NA	TRBV18	TGTGCCAGCTCACCACCTAAACTAGCGGGGGACCTTAGCACAGATACGCAGTATTTT	CASSPPKLAGDLSTDTQYF
TRBJ2-1	TRBD2	NA	TRBV19	TGTGCCAGTAGTGTACCGGGACTAGCAGCCCCCAATGAGCAGTTCTTC	CASSVPGLAAPNEQFF
TRBJ1-3	NA	NA	TRBV14	TGTGCCAGCAGCCTACAGGCTGGGAACACCATATATTTT	CASSLQAGNTIYF
TRBJ2-5	TRBD2	NA	TRBV12-3/TRBV12-4	TGTGCCAGCAGGGGGACTAGCTCCCAGTACTTC	CASRGTSSQYF
TRBJ2-1	NA	once	TRBV28	TGTGCCAGCAGTTTATCCCTTTTCAGACAACCCCACAATGAGCAGTTCTTC	CASSLSLFRQPHNEQFF
TRBJ2-2	TRBD1	NA	TRBV5-4	TGTGCCAGCAGACCCGGACAGGGGAGCTCAAAGAGCACCGGGGAGCTGTTTTTT	CASRPGQGSSKSTGELFF
TRBJ2-2	NA	NA	TRBV5-1	TGCGCCAGCAGCTTGGTTTTACCTCTTACGAGGGACACCGGGGAGCTGTTTTTT	CASSLVLPLTRDTGELFF